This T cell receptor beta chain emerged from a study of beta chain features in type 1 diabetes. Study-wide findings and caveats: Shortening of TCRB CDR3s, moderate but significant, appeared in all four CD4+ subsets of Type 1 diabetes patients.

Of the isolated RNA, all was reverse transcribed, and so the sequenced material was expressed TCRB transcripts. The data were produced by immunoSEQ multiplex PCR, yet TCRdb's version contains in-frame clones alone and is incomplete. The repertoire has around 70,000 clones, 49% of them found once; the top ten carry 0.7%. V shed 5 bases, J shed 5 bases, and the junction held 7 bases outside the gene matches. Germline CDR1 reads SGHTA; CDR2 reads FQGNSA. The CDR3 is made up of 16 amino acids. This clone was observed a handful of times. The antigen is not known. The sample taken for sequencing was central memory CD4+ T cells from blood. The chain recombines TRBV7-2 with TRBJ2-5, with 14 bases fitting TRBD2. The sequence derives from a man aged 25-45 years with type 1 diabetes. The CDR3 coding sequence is TGTGCCAGCAGCAAGGGACTAGCGGGGGTTCAGGAGACCCAGTACTTC. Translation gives CASSKGLAGVQETQYF.